The rows below give T cell receptor beta chains drawn from one sample of a study of blood T cell repertoires in COVID-19. The method was immunoSEQ multiplex PCR; TCRdb's version includes in-frame clones alone and lacks a portion of them. The table records under 100,000 clones, about 80% of them present only once. Sequencing used peripheral blood. Receptor source: a woman between 40 and 55 years old with active or convalescent COVID-19. Each CDR3 is given with its conserved first and last residue. A D gene is named only where the DNA matches it firmly. Only some rows state a clone size, as once, few, many or a class for expanded clones.

clone_size	d_call	v_call	j_call	cdr3_aa	cdr3_nt
.	.	TRBV29-1	TRBJ2-3	CSGRQSNTDTQYF	TGCAGCGGGAGACAGAGCAACACAGATACGCAGTATTTT
.	.	TRBV6-1	TRBJ1-3	CASSEAAAPGNTIYF	TGTGCCAGCAGTGAAGCGGCAGCGCCTGGAAACACCATATATTTT
.	.	TRBV7-8	TRBJ1-3	CASSLTGISGNTIYF	TGTGCCAGCAGTTTAACAGGGATCTCTGGAAACACCATATATTTT
once	.	TRBV6-1	TRBJ1-6	CASSDQYNSPLHF	TGTGCCAGCAGTGATCAGTATAATTCACCCCTCCACTTT
.	TRBD1	TRBV5-6	TRBJ1-2	CASSLFQGQGIYGYTF	TGTGCCAGCAGCTTGTTCCAGGGACAGGGGATCTATGGCTACACCTTC
once	TRBD1	TRBV6-5	TRBJ1-6	CASRTRDRSSPLHF	TGTGCCAGCAGGACCCGGGACAGGAGTTCACCCCTCCACTTT
.	.	TRBV18	TRBJ1-3	CASSTKRDTHSGNTIYF	TGTGCCAGCTCCACCAAGCGGGACACTCACTCTGGAAACACCATATATTTT
.	.	TRBV6-5	TRBJ2-5	CASSYGTGAWETQYF	TGTGCCAGCAGTTACGGGACGGGAGCCTGGGAGACCCAGTACTTC
.	.	TRBV28	TRBJ2-7	CASSPVSEDEQYF	TGTGCCAGCAGCCCCGTCAGCGAAGATGAGCAGTACTTC
.	.	TRBV7-8	TRBJ2-2	CASSQRRGTGELFF	TGTGCCAGCAGCCAAAGGCGGGGAACCGGGGAGCTGTTTTTT
few	.	TRBV6-6	TRBJ1-1	CASSRPWAGQVMNTEAFF	TGTGCCAGCAGTCGACCATGGGCAGGGCAGGTGATGAACACTGAAGCTTTCTTT